This TCR beta chain emerged from a study of shared clonotypes between healthy human individuals. At the level of the study: Plates per donor: three CD4 naive, three CD4 memory, two CD8 naive, one CD8 memory.

Study-level points and caveats: A few donors had around 5.2% of their naive CD4 clonotypes in common.

From germline, CDR1 is SGHNT and CDR2 YYREEE (reference sequence). The CDR3 totals 14 residues. Between the trimmed V and J ends, which lost 2 bases and 6 bases, there was a span of 9 bases. The protocol was immunoSEQ multiplex PCR, while the TCRdb copy is restricted to in-frame clones and leaves out a portion. The table records 2.3 million or so clones, 85% to 95% of them present only once. Regarding this clone: Its specificity is not known.

Recent acute infections and vaccinations were absent in the healthy HIV-negative adult donors. Those who donated, Caucasian adults without exception, all lived in Nashville, Tennessee. The chain joins TRBV5-4 to TRBJ1-6, with D hard to call. The sequenced sample was naive CD4+ T cells from PBMCs. Subset given: CD45RA+ positively selected. This sequence originates from a man aged 18 to 30 in good health. Some clones in this sample may be carry-over from other donors' samples. The chain's CDR3 is CASSFVEGNSPLHF. CDR3 nucleotide sequence: TGTGCCAGCAGCTTCGTAGAGGGTAATTCACCCCTCCACTTT.